One sample yielded the 10 T cell receptor beta chains listed below, sequenced in a study of blood T cell repertoires in COVID-19. Sequencing was performed with immunoSEQ multiplex PCR; in TCRdb, only in-frame clones are kept and a portion is missing. The sample lists around 160,000 clones, under 95% occurring once. Sequenced input: peripheral blood. The origin of the receptors is a man aged 60-69 years with active or convalescent COVID-19.

This clone was found once. V and J are TRBV7-8 and TRBJ2-3, with 8 bases that match TRBD1. V shed 5 bases and J 3 bases; nucleotides not matched to a gene: 10. Per germline, CDR1 SGHVS and CDR2 FQNEAQ. This CDR3 is 16 amino acids long. The CDR3 sequence is CASSNPTGGPTDTQYF. CDR3 sequence (DNA): TGTGCCAGCAGCAATCCCACAGGGGGACCAACAGATACGCAGTATTTT.

The chain joins TRBV24-1 to TRBJ2-5, with unresolved D. The ends were cut back, 2 bases at V and 2 bases at J, with 11 bases in the middle. This CDR3 is built from 15 residues. Germline CDR1 is KGHDR and CDR2 is SFDVKD. DNA of the CDR3: TGTGCCACCAGTGATTCCAGGTCCTTTCAAGAGACCCAGTACTTC. This gives the protein CATSDSRSFQETQYF.

This clone has more than one count but fewer than ten. This rearrangement joins TRBV4-1 to TRBJ2-3; no clear D. Trimming left V 0 bases short and J 2 bases short, with 21 bases between. Germline V CDR1 and CDR2: MGHRA, YSYEKL. The length of the CDR3 is 19 residues. CDR3 nucleotides: TGCGCCAGCAGCCAAGATTTATTCCGCCCCAGGTCCTCCACAGATACGCAGTATTTT. Translating it yields CASSQDLFRPRSSTDTQYF.

In its sample, this clone was seen a few times. Within the sample, other DNA sequences also encode this same CDR3. This rearrangement joins TRBV6-5 to TRBJ1-1; the match to TRBD1 covers 7 bases. After removal of 6 bases from V and 0 bases from J, the junction contained 4 bases not matched to a gene. CDR1 is MNHEY, CDR2 SVGAGI, per germline. The CDR3 is 14 amino acids. Written as DNA, the CDR3 is TGTGCCAGCAGGAAACAGGGGATGAACACTGAAGCTTTCTTT. Protein sequence: CASRKQGMNTEAFF.

The rearrangement joins TRBV18 to TRBJ1-1; 8 nucleotides line up with TRBD1. The CDR3 has 16 residues. The V gene's germline CDR1 is KGHSH and CDR2 LQKENI. V was pared by 4 bases and J by 1 base, with 8 bases of the junction left unmatched. CDR3 in DNA: TGTGCCAGCTCACTAAGACAGGGGCGGCAGAACACTGAAGCTTTCTTT. Its translation is CASSLRQGRQNTEAFF.

The CDR3 nucleotides are TGCGCCAGCAGCCAAGTCCGGACATCCTACGAGCAGTACTTC. Its translation is CASSQVRTSYEQYF. The J gene is TRBJ2-7, the V gene TRBV4-1, with a weak D call TRBD1 (5 bases). The germline V gene encodes CDR1 MGHRA and CDR2 YSYEKL. This CDR3 contains 14 residues. V dropped 1 base and J dropped 1 base, with 8 bases sitting between them.

The chain couples TRBV7-8 to TRBJ2-7; perhaps TRBD1 as D (5 bases). The germline V gene has CDR1 SGHVS and CDR2 FQNEAQ. The CDR3 has 15 amino acids. Trimming took 0 bases from V and 3 from J, leaving 12 bases between them. CDR3 DNA: TGTGCCAGCAGCTTAGCCGTGACAGAGAGCTACGAGCAGTACTTC. Encoded protein: CASSLAVTESYEQYF. The variable domain in full, with the rest retrieved from reference TRBV7-8 and TRBJ2-7, is GAGVSQSPRYKVAKRGQDVALRCDPISGHVSLFWYQQALGQGPEFLTYFQNEAQLDKSGLPSDRFFAERPEGSVSTLKIQRTQQEDSAVYLCASSLAVTESYEQYFGPGTRLTVT.

The chain has TRBV7-2 and TRBJ2-4; TRBD1 agrees at 9 bases. V lost 0 bases and J lost 8; bases outside the gene matches: 5. The V gene's germline CDR1 is SGHTA and CDR2 FQGNSA. This CDR3 spans 15 amino acids. The CDR3 bases are TGTGCCAGCAGCTTAGCATGGACAGGGGTTCACATTCAGTACTTC. This translates into CASSLAWTGVHIQYF.

This chain connects TRBV19 to TRBJ2-3; 13 bases are shared with TRBD2. The CDR3 contains 15 residues. The germline V gene encodes CDR1 LNHDA and CDR2 SQIVND (reference sequence). Trimming at V came to 8 bases and at J to 4 bases, leaving 6 bases not matched to a gene. CDR3 nucleotides: TGTGCCAGTTCTCTACTAGCGGGGGGGGCAGATACGCAGTATTTT. Its protein product is CASSLLAGGADTQYF.

The genes are TRBV10-3 and TRBJ1-4, with TRBD1 matching 8 bases. The germline gives CDR1 ENHRY, CDR2 SYGVKD. V lost 8 bases to trimming and J lost 6 bases; unmatched junction nucleotides: 5. The CDR3 is made up of 13 amino acids. CDR3: CAIGDRTDEKLFF. CDR3 DNA sequence: TGTGCCATCGGGGACAGGACGGATGAAAAACTGTTTTTT.